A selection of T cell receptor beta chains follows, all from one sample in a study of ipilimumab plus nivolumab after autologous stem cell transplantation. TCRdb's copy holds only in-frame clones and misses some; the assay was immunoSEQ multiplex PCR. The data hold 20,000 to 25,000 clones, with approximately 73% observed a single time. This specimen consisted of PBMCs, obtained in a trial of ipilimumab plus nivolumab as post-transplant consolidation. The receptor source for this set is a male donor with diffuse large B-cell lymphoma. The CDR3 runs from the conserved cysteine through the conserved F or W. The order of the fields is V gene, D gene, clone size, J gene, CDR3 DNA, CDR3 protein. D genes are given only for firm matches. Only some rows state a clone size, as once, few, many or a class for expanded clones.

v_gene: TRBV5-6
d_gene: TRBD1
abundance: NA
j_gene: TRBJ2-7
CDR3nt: TGTGCCAGCAGCTTTGACAGGGCCCTCGGGGAGCAGTACTTC
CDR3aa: CASSFDRALGEQYF

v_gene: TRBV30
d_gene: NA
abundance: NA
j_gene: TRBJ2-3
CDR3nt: TGTGCCTGGACCGCTTCTAGCACAGATACGCAGTATTTT
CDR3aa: CAWTASSTDTQYF

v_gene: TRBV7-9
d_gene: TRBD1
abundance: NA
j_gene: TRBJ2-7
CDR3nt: TGTGCCAGCAGCCCCCTCATTAGGGACAGCACCTACGAGCAGTACTTC
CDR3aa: CASSPLIRDSTYEQYF

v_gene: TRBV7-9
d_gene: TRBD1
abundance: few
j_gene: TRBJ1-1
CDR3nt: TGTGCCAGCAGCTCCTATGGTGAGGGGGCGACCACTGAAGCTTTCTTT
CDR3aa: CASSSYGEGATTEAFF

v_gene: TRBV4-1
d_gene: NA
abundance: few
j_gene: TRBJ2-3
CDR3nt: TGCGCCAGCAGCCACCGGGCCCACTCCCCAGATACGCAGTATTTT
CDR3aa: CASSHRAHSPDTQYF

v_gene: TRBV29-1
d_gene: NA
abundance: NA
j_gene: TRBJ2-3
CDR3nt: TGCAGCGTTGAAGACCAAATCGATACGCAGTATTTT
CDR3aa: CSVEDQIDTQYF

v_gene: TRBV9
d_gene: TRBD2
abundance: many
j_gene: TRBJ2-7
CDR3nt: TGTGCCAGCAGCGGGGGACTAGCGGCCTACGAGCAGTACTTC
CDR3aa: CASSGGLAAYEQYF

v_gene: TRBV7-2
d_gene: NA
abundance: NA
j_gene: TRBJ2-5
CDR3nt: TGTGCCAGCAGCTTACTAGCTAAAGAGACCCAGTACTTC
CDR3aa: CASSLLAKETQYF

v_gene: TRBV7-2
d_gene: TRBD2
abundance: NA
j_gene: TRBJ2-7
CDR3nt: TGTGCCAGCAGCTTCGGGACTAGCGGGGGGACTGAGCAGTACTTC
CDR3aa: CASSFGTSGGTEQYF

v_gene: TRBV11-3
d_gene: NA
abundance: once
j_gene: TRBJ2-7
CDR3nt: TGTGCCAGCAGCTCAGGACCCCGACCCAACGAGCAGTACTTC
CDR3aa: CASSSGPRPNEQYF

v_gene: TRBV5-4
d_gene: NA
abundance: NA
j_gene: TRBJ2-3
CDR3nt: TGTGCCAGCAGCCCCAATTCGGGACTCTCGCAGGGTACGCAGTATTTT
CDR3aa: CASSPNSGLSQGTQYF